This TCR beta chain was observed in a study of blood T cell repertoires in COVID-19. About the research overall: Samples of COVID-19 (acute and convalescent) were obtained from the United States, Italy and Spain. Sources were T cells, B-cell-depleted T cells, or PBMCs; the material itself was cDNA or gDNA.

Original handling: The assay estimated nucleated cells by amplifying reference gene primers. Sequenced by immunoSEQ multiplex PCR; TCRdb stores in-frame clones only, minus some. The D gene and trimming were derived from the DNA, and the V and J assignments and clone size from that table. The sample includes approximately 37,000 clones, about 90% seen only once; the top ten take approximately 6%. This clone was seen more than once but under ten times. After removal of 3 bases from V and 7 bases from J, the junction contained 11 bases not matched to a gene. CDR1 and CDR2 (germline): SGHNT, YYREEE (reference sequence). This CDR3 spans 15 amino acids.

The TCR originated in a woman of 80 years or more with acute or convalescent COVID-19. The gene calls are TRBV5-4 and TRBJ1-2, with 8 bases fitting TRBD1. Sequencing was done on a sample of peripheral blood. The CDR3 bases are TGTGCCAGCAGCTCTGACGGACAGGGACAAAGTGGCTACACCTTC. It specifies CASSSDGQGQSGYTF.